The clone carrying this TCR beta chain was observed a few times. Its specificity is unknown. The sample belongs to a study of T-cell reconstitution after alpha-beta-depleted transplantation in children. Study-level points and caveats: Expanded clones from the graft, numbering several hundred, reportedly supplied alpha-beta T cells about two months after transplant. The high TCRbeta diversity at day 60 in some patients came from surviving recipient T cells and thymic progenitors. A year post-transplant, T-cell counts and diversity derived mostly from newly produced T cells.

CDR1 and CDR2 from the germline V gene are SGHAT and FQNNGV. V was pared by 5 bases and J by 1 base, with 6 bases between. CDR3 size: 12 residues. Preparation of the TCRbeta library was carried out with unique molecular identifiers. TCRdb called the PCR reads again in MiXCR, with one record for every CDR3 protein. The sample shows about 340,000 distinct CDR3 sequences, about a sixth of them seen only once. The material was PBMCs, mostly from graft donor cells, obtained 360 days after TCRalphabeta/CD19-depleted stem cell transplant. This chain joins TRBV11-2 and TRBJ2-7; D uncertain. This TCR was recovered from a male patient between 2 and 15 years old who had a stem cell transplant for acute lymphoblastic leukemia, so the T cells may come from the graft donor. In DNA form, the CDR3 reads TGTGCCAGCAGCGGGTGGTCCTACGAGCAGTACTTC. The encoded protein is CASSGWSYEQYF.